The sequence of this TCR beta chain was determined in a study of molecular identifiers for immune sequencing clone quantification. In this sample, this clonotype turned up a few times. TCRdb used MiXCR to reprocess the PCR reads, holding one entry per CDR3 protein. This sample has about 640,000 distinct CDR3 sequences, with 20% found just once. The sample comprised naive CD8+ T cells from blood, with Jurkat cell RNA spiked in. Specified subset: FACS-sorted CD8+CD4-CCR7+CD45RA+ naive T cells. The sequence was collected from a human donor in good health. Some libraries in this study had Jurkat cell RNA spiked in.

In DNA, the CDR3 is TGTGCCAGCAGCTTACTGTCGGTGGGAGGCCCCTCGGAGGAGACCCAGTACTTC. Translation: CASSLLSVGGPSEETQYF. The chain has TRBV13 and TRBJ2-5, with D possibly matching TRBD2 (6 bases). Germline loops: CDR1 PRHDT, CDR2 FYEKMQ (reference sequence). The CDR3 consists of 18 residues. Trimming cost V 2 bases and J 5 bases, with 24 bases left between them.